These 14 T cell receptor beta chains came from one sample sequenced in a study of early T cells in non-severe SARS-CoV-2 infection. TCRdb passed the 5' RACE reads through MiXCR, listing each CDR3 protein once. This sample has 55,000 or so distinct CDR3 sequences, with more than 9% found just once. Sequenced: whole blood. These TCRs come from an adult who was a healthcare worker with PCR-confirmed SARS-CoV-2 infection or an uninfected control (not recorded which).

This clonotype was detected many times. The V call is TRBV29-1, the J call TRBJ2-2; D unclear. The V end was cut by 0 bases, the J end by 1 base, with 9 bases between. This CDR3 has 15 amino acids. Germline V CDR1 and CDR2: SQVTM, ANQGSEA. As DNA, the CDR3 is TGCAGCGTTGAAGATCGGGCAGAGAACACCGGGGAGCTGTTTTTT. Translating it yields CSVEDRAENTGELFF.

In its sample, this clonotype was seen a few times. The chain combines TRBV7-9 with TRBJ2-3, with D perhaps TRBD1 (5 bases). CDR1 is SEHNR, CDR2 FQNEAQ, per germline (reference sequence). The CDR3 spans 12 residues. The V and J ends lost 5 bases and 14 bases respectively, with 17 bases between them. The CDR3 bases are TGTGCCAGCAGCGTACAGGTTGGGGAACCGTATTTT. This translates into CASSVQVGEPYF.

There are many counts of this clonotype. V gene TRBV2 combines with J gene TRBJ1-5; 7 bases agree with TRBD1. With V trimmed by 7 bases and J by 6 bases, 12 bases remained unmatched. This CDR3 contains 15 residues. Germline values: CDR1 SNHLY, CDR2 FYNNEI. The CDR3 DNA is TGTGCCAGCACCAGCCAAAGGACAGGTAGTCAGCCCCAGCATTTT. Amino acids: CASTSQRTGSQPQHF.

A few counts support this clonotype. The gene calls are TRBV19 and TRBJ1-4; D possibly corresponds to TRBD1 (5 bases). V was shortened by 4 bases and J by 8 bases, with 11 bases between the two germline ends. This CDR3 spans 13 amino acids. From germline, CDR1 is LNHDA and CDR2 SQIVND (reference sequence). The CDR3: CASSKQDGEKLFF. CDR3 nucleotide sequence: TGTGCCAGTAGTAAACAGGATGGGGAAAAACTGTTTTTT.

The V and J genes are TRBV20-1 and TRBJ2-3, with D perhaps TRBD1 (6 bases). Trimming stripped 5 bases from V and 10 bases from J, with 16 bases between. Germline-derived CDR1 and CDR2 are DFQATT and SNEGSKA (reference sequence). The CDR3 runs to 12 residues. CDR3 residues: CSAPSGTKAQYF. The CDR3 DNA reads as TGCAGTGCTCCATCAGGGACAAAGGCGCAGTATTTT.

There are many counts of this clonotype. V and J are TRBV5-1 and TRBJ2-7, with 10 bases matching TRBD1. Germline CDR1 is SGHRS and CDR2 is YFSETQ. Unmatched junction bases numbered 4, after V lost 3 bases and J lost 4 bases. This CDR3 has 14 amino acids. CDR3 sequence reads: CASSWGTGEYEQYF. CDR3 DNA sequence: TGCGCCAGCAGCTGGGGGACAGGGGAATACGAGCAGTACTTC.

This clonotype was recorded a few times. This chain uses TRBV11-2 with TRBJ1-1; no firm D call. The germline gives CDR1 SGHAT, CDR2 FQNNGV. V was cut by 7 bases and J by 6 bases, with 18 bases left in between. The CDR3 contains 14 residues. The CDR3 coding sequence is TGTGCCAGCACCCCCGGTCCGCTGCTGCCTGAAGCTTTCTTT. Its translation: CASTPGPLLPEAFF.

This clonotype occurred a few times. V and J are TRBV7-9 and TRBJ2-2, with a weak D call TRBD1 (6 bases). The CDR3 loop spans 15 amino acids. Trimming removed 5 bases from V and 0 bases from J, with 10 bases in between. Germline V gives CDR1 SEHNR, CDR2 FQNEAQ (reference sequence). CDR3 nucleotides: TGTGCCAGCAGCCGAGGGACAACGAACACCGGGGAGCTGTTTTTT. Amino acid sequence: CASSRGTTNTGELFF.

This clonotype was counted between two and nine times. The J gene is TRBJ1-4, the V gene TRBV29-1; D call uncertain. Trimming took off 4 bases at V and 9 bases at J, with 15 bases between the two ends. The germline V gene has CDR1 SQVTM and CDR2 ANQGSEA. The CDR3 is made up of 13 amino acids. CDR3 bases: TGCAGCGTTGCGGCAGGAGGGCAGAAAAAACTGTTTTTT. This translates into CSVAAGGQKKLFF.

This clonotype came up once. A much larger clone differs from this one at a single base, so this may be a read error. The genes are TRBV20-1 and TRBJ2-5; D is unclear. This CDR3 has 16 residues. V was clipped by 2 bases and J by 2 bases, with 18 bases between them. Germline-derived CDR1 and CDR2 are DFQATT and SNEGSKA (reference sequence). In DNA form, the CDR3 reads TGCAGTGCTAGACAGTCGGCGGCAGTCGGGCAAGAGACCCAGTACTTC. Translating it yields CSARQSAAVGQETQYF.

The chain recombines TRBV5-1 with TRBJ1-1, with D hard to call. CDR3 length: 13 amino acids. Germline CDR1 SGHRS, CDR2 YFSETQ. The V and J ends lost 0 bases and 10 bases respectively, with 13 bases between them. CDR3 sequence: CASSLAESLGAFF. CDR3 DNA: TGCGCCAGCAGCTTGGCGGAGTCCCTTGGAGCTTTCTTT. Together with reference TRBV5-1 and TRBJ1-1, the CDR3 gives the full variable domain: KAGVTQTPRYLIKTRGQQVTLSCSPISGHRSVSWYQQTPGQGLQFLFEYFSETQRNKGNFPGRFSGRQFSNSRSEMNVSTLELGDSALYLCASSLAESLGAFFGQGTRLTVV.

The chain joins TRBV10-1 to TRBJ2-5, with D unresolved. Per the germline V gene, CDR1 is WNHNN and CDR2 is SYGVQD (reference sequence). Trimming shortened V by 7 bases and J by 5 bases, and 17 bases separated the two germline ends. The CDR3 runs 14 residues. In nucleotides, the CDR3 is TGCGCCAGCACAAAACGGTGGACCAGGGAGACCCAGTACTTC. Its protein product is CASTKRWTRETQYF.

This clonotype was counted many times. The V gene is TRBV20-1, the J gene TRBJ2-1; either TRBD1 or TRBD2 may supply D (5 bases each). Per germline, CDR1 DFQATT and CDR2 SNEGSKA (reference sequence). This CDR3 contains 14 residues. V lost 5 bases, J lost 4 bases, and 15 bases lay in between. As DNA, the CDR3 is TGCAGTGCTGTCGGGGCTAGGGGATACAATGAGCAGTTCTTC. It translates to CSAVGARGYNEQFF.

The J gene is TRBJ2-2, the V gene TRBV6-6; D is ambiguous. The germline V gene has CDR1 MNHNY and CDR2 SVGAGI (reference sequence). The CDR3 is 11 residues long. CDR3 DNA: TGTGCGCACAGTAAGGCCGGGGAGCTGTTTTTT. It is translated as CAHSKAGELFF.